A few counts support the clone carrying this T cell receptor (beta chain). Sequencing used immunoSEQ multiplex PCR; TCRdb keeps in-frame clones, though not all of them. The profile covers some 210,000 clones, with 65% to 90% appearing a single time and approximately 9% taken by the ten largest. These data come from a study of blood T cell repertoires in COVID-19. Membership in each cohort depended on participant-reported clinical history. The CDR3 length is 13 residues. Germline CDR1 is MDHEN and CDR2 is SYDVKM. V shed 7 bases and J shed 10 bases, with 14 bases lying between them. The sequencing sample was made of PBMCs or T cells enriched from blood (not recorded which). The chain is built from TRBV28 and TRBJ1-6, with no clear D. The receptor was isolated from a woman between 45 and 65 years old with acute COVID-19. The CDR3 sequence is CASIGEHISPLHF. For the CDR3, the DNA is TGTGCCAGCATCGGGGAGCATATCTCACCCCTCCACTTT.